These T cell receptor beta chains were read from a single sample in a study of T cell responses to AZD1222 COVID-19 vaccine. The data were produced by immunoSEQ multiplex PCR, yet TCRdb's version contains in-frame clones alone and is incomplete. The sample yields about 180,000 clones, around nine tenths seen once. The sequences come from peripheral blood, collected on day 0 of AZD1222 vaccination. These receptors came from an adult in good health. Both conserved end residues are part of each CDR3. D genes are given only for firm matches. Rows may omit the clone size; those that give it use once, few, many or a size class.

v_call: TRBV9
clone_size: -
j_call: TRBJ1-4
d_call: -
cdr3_nt: TGTGCCAGCAGCGTAGCGGGGGCCCATAATGAAAAACTGTTTTTT
cdr3_aa: CASSVAGAHNEKLFF

v_call: TRBV7-9
clone_size: -
j_call: TRBJ2-3
d_call: TRBD1
cdr3_nt: TGTGCCAGCAGCCAGACGACAGGGGGAGATACGCAGTATTTT
cdr3_aa: CASSQTTGGDTQYF

v_call: TRBV7-2
clone_size: -
j_call: TRBJ2-7
d_call: -
cdr3_nt: TGTGCCAGCAGCCAACACCTGGACAGTTCCTACGAGCAGTACTTC
cdr3_aa: CASSQHLDSSYEQYF

v_call: TRBV10-3
clone_size: -
j_call: TRBJ2-5
d_call: -
cdr3_nt: TGTGCCATCAGTGACCCCACCAAGAATTCAGAGACCCAGTACTTC
cdr3_aa: CAISDPTKNSETQYF

v_call: TRBV18
clone_size: -
j_call: TRBJ2-7
d_call: TRBD2
cdr3_nt: TGTGCCAGCTCACCAAGGGTAGCGGGGGGTTCCTACGAGCAGTACTTC
cdr3_aa: CASSPRVAGGSYEQYF

v_call: TRBV2
clone_size: -
j_call: TRBJ2-3
d_call: -
cdr3_nt: TGTGCCAGCAGTGACGACACAGATACGCAGTATTTT
cdr3_aa: CASSDDTDTQYF

v_call: TRBV6-1
clone_size: -
j_call: TRBJ2-7
d_call: -
cdr3_nt: TGTGCCAGCAGTGAATCGGGCAGGGACTACGAGCAGTACTTC
cdr3_aa: CASSESGRDYEQYF

v_call: TRBV4-3
clone_size: -
j_call: TRBJ2-1
d_call: TRBD2
cdr3_nt: TGCGCCAGCAGCCAAGCACTAACGGGGGGAGGGAATGAGCAGTTCTTC
cdr3_aa: CASSQALTGGGNEQFF

v_call: TRBV4-3
clone_size: -
j_call: TRBJ1-5
d_call: -
cdr3_nt: TGCGCCAGCAGCCAAGATTGGGGGGATCAGCCCCAGCATTTT
cdr3_aa: CASSQDWGDQPQHF

v_call: TRBV11-2
clone_size: once
j_call: TRBJ2-5
d_call: -
cdr3_nt: TGTGCCAGCAGCTTAGTCGCCGGGGGGACCCAGTACTTC
cdr3_aa: CASSLVAGGTQYF

v_call: TRBV3-1/TRBV3-2
clone_size: -
j_call: TRBJ1-1
d_call: -
cdr3_nt: TGTGCCAGCAGCCTCGCCCCGAACACTGAAGCTTTCTTT
cdr3_aa: CASSLAPNTEAFF

v_call: TRBV2
clone_size: -
j_call: TRBJ2-4
d_call: -
cdr3_nt: TGTGCCAGCAGTGAAGCGAGGGGCGCCAAAAACATTCAGTACTTC
cdr3_aa: CASSEARGAKNIQYF

v_call: TRBV19
clone_size: -
j_call: TRBJ2-5
d_call: TRBD2
cdr3_nt: TGTGCCAGTAAATTAGCTAGCGGATTACAAGAGACCCAGTACTTC
cdr3_aa: CASKLASGLQETQYF

v_call: TRBV3-1/TRBV3-2
clone_size: -
j_call: TRBJ1-4
d_call: -
cdr3_nt: TGTGCCAGCAGCCTGAGGGCAACTAATGAAAAACTGTTTTTT
cdr3_aa: CASSLRATNEKLFF

v_call: TRBV14
clone_size: once
j_call: TRBJ2-1
d_call: -
cdr3_nt: TGTGCCAGCAGCCAAGAGTCCAACTACGATGAGCAGTTCTTC
cdr3_aa: CASSQESNYDEQFF

v_call: TRBV29-1
clone_size: -
j_call: TRBJ2-7
d_call: -
cdr3_nt: TGCAGCGTTGAACAGGGGCGACGGGGAGTAAACGAGCAGTACTTC
cdr3_aa: CSVEQGRRGVNEQYF

v_call: TRBV14
clone_size: once
j_call: TRBJ2-5
d_call: TRBD2
cdr3_nt: TGTGCCAGCAGCCAAGAAAGCCTAGCGGGGGCGACCCAGTACTTC
cdr3_aa: CASSQESLAGATQYF

v_call: TRBV7-8
clone_size: few
j_call: TRBJ1-4
d_call: -
cdr3_nt: TGTGCCAGCAGCTTGGGGGGACCTGAAAAACTGTTTTTT
cdr3_aa: CASSLGGPEKLFF

v_call: TRBV6-5
clone_size: -
j_call: TRBJ2-7
d_call: -
cdr3_nt: TGTGCCAGCAGCCTCTCTTCCTACGAGCAGTACTTC
cdr3_aa: CASSLSSYEQYF

v_call: TRBV18
clone_size: -
j_call: TRBJ2-4
d_call: -
cdr3_nt: TGTGCCAGCTCACCGGGGACGGGGGACATTCAGTACTTC
cdr3_aa: CASSPGTGDIQYF

v_call: TRBV2
clone_size: -
j_call: TRBJ1-6
d_call: TRBD1
cdr3_nt: TGTGCCAGCAGTGAAGCCATAGACAGGGGTCTAAGCTCCTATAATTCACCCCTCCACTTT
cdr3_aa: CASSEAIDRGLSSYNSPLHF

v_call: TRBV5-4
clone_size: -
j_call: TRBJ1-1
d_call: TRBD1
cdr3_nt: TGTGCCAGCAGCTTATCGACAGGGGGGAACACTGAAGCTTTCTTT
cdr3_aa: CASSLSTGGNTEAFF

v_call: TRBV2
clone_size: -
j_call: TRBJ2-6
d_call: TRBD1
cdr3_nt: TGTGCCAGCACCAGGGGTCGAGGGGGCTCCGGGGCCAACGTCCTGACTTTC
cdr3_aa: CASTRGRGGSGANVLTF

v_call: TRBV19
clone_size: -
j_call: TRBJ2-1
d_call: TRBD2
cdr3_nt: TGTGCCAGTAGTATAGCGGGGGGAGTGTATGAGCAGTTCTTC
cdr3_aa: CASSIAGGVYEQFF

v_call: TRBV19
clone_size: -
j_call: TRBJ2-2
d_call: -
cdr3_nt: TGTGCCAGTAGTATAATAAGGGGGACAACTGGCGGCACCGGGGAGCTGTTTTTT
cdr3_aa: CASSIIRGTTGGTGELFF

v_call: TRBV27
clone_size: -
j_call: TRBJ2-2
d_call: -
cdr3_nt: TGTGCCAGCAGTTGGAAACAGAACACCGGGGAGCTGTTTTTT
cdr3_aa: CASSWKQNTGELFF

v_call: TRBV6-2/TRBV6-3
clone_size: once
j_call: TRBJ1-2
d_call: TRBD1
cdr3_nt: TGTGCCAGCAGTTTTGCAGGGGGCAGCTATGGCTACACCTTC
cdr3_aa: CASSFAGGSYGYTF

v_call: TRBV3-1/TRBV3-2
clone_size: once
j_call: TRBJ1-2
d_call: -
cdr3_nt: TGTGCCAGCAGATCAAGGGGGTCTGGCGGCTACACCTTC
cdr3_aa: CASRSRGSGGYTF

v_call: TRBV11-2
clone_size: -
j_call: TRBJ1-2
d_call: -
cdr3_nt: TGTGCCAGCAGCTTGACAGAAAGCCATGGGTACTATGGCTACACCTTC
cdr3_aa: CASSLTESHGYYGYTF

v_call: TRBV5-1
clone_size: -
j_call: TRBJ1-1
d_call: TRBD1
cdr3_nt: TGCGCCAGCAGCTTGGGACAGGGAGTCCACACTGAAGCTTTCTTT
cdr3_aa: CASSLGQGVHTEAFF

v_call: TRBV7-9
clone_size: -
j_call: TRBJ2-7
d_call: -
cdr3_nt: TGTGCCAGCAGCGTCACCTACGAGCAGTACTTC
cdr3_aa: CASSVTYEQYF

v_call: TRBV9
clone_size: -
j_call: TRBJ1-5
d_call: -
cdr3_nt: TGTGCCAGCAGCGCCGAGGGGGTTCTTGATCAGCCCCAGCATTTT
cdr3_aa: CASSAEGVLDQPQHF

v_call: TRBV4-3
clone_size: -
j_call: TRBJ2-7
d_call: -
cdr3_nt: TGCGCCAGCAGCCAAGATTCGGGGACACTGGCCTACGAGCAGTACTTC
cdr3_aa: CASSQDSGTLAYEQYF

v_call: TRBV6-5
clone_size: -
j_call: TRBJ2-7
d_call: -
cdr3_nt: TGTGCCAGCATTACCTTTGGGCCTCCCTACGAGCAGTACTTC
cdr3_aa: CASITFGPPYEQYF

v_call: TRBV19
clone_size: -
j_call: TRBJ2-2
d_call: -
cdr3_nt: TGTGCCAGTACCCTCAGGGGGGTTACAGCCAACACCGGGGAGCTGTTTTTT
cdr3_aa: CASTLRGVTANTGELFF

v_call: TRBV29-1
clone_size: -
j_call: TRBJ2-7
d_call: -
cdr3_nt: TGCAGCGTTCAAACAGGGACATACGAGCAGTACTTC
cdr3_aa: CSVQTGTYEQYF

v_call: TRBV9
clone_size: -
j_call: TRBJ1-4
d_call: -
cdr3_nt: TGTGCCAGCAGCGAAAGTGGTGGGTTGAGTGAAAAACTGTTTTTT
cdr3_aa: CASSESGGLSEKLFF

v_call: TRBV10-1
clone_size: -
j_call: TRBJ2-1
d_call: TRBD1
cdr3_nt: TGCGCCAGCATAGGGACAGGGGCCTACAATGAGCAGTTCTTC
cdr3_aa: CASIGTGAYNEQFF

v_call: TRBV30
clone_size: -
j_call: TRBJ1-6
d_call: -
cdr3_nt: TGTGCCTGGAGGGGGAACCGGGACACATCCAGCTCCTATAATTCACCCCTCCACTTT
cdr3_aa: CAWRGNRDTSSSYNSPLHF

v_call: TRBV7-2
clone_size: -
j_call: TRBJ2-5
d_call: TRBD1
cdr3_nt: TGTGCCAGCAGCCCCGACAGGGGCGCAGAGACCCAGTACTTC
cdr3_aa: CASSPDRGAETQYF

v_call: TRBV12-3/TRBV12-4
clone_size: -
j_call: TRBJ2-3
d_call: -
cdr3_nt: TGTGCCAGCAGTACAGGGTCGGGGTATACGCAGTATTTT
cdr3_aa: CASSTGSGYTQYF

v_call: TRBV9
clone_size: -
j_call: TRBJ1-1
d_call: TRBD1
cdr3_nt: TGTGCCAGCAGCCCACAGGGGTTTAAAACTGAAGCTTTCTTT
cdr3_aa: CASSPQGFKTEAFF

v_call: TRBV20-1
clone_size: -
j_call: TRBJ1-1
d_call: -
cdr3_nt: TGCAGTGCTAGAGCAAACACTGAAGCTTTCTTT
cdr3_aa: CSARANTEAFF

v_call: TRBV19
clone_size: -
j_call: TRBJ2-7
d_call: TRBD1
cdr3_nt: TGTGCCAGTAGTATGTACAGGGGTCCCTACGAGCAGTACTTC
cdr3_aa: CASSMYRGPYEQYF

v_call: TRBV5-1
clone_size: once
j_call: TRBJ1-1
d_call: TRBD1
cdr3_nt: TGCGCCAGCAGCTTGGGGCCGACAGGGGGGAACACTGAAGCTTTCTTT
cdr3_aa: CASSLGPTGGNTEAFF

v_call: TRBV7-9
clone_size: -
j_call: TRBJ1-2
d_call: TRBD1
cdr3_nt: TGTGCCAGCAGCACGACAGGGGACCATGGCTACACCTTC
cdr3_aa: CASSTTGDHGYTF

v_call: TRBV18
clone_size: -
j_call: TRBJ2-2
d_call: TRBD1
cdr3_nt: TGTGCCAGCTCACTCGACAGGGGGTCGACCGGGGAGCTGTTTTTT
cdr3_aa: CASSLDRGSTGELFF

v_call: TRBV7-6
clone_size: -
j_call: TRBJ1-5
d_call: TRBD1
cdr3_nt: TGTGCCAGCAGCTTAGACAGGGGGCCCAATCAGCCCCAGCATTTT
cdr3_aa: CASSLDRGPNQPQHF

v_call: TRBV6-5
clone_size: few
j_call: TRBJ1-1
d_call: TRBD1
cdr3_nt: TGTGCCAGCAGTTCCCGGGGACAGGGGGAGAAGTCGGCTTTCTTT
cdr3_aa: CASSSRGQGEKSAFF

v_call: TRBV11-2
clone_size: -
j_call: TRBJ2-1
d_call: -
cdr3_nt: TGTGCCAGCAGCTTAGGACCGAGCTCCTACAATGAGCAGTTCTTC
cdr3_aa: CASSLGPSSYNEQFF

v_call: TRBV5-6
clone_size: -
j_call: TRBJ1-6
d_call: TRBD1
cdr3_nt: TGTGCCAGCAGCTTGGGCTCGGGACAGGGGAATTCACCCCTCCACTTT
cdr3_aa: CASSLGSGQGNSPLHF

v_call: TRBV4-2
clone_size: -
j_call: TRBJ2-3
d_call: TRBD2
cdr3_nt: TGTGCCAGCAGCCCTTCTAGCGGAAGATCCACAGATACGCAGTATTTT
cdr3_aa: CASSPSSGRSTDTQYF

v_call: TRBV29-1
clone_size: -
j_call: TRBJ2-1
d_call: TRBD2
cdr3_nt: TGCAGCGTTGAACCAGGGCTAGCGGGTTTAAATGAGCAGTTCTTC
cdr3_aa: CSVEPGLAGLNEQFF

v_call: TRBV30
clone_size: -
j_call: TRBJ1-1
d_call: -
cdr3_nt: TGTGCCTTAGGGGAGGGGGGGGAAGCTTTCTTT
cdr3_aa: CALGEGGEAFF

v_call: TRBV11-3
clone_size: -
j_call: TRBJ2-7
d_call: -
cdr3_nt: TGTGCCAGCCCAAACGGGATCTCCGGCCGTCGGTACTTC
cdr3_aa: CASPNGISGRRYF

v_call: TRBV6-5
clone_size: -
j_call: TRBJ1-6
d_call: -
cdr3_nt: TGTGCCAGCAGCCCCGGGACAAATAATTCACCCCTCCACTTT
cdr3_aa: CASSPGTNNSPLHF

v_call: TRBV2
clone_size: once
j_call: TRBJ2-5
d_call: TRBD1
cdr3_nt: TGTGCCAGCAGCCGCAGGGGGCCGGGAGAGACCCAGTACTTC
cdr3_aa: CASSRRGPGETQYF